Shown below are 29 T cell receptor beta chains from a single sample sequenced in a study of blood T cell repertoires in COVID-19. The protocol was immunoSEQ multiplex PCR, while the TCRdb copy is restricted to in-frame clones and leaves out a portion. The sample records over 95,000 clones, 85% to 90% being singletons. The sequenced material came from peripheral blood. The receptors derive from a woman between 45 and 65 years old with acute or convalescent COVID-19.

This clone occurred once. The chain uses TRBV19 and TRBJ2-2; D is unclear. Trimming took off 3 bases at V and 5 bases at J, with 7 bases between the two ends. The CDR3 spans 13 residues. In germline, CDR1 is LNHDA, CDR2 SQIVND (reference sequence). Here the CDR3 DNA reads TGTGCCAGTAGTATTGTTATAACCGGGGAGCTGTTTTTT. Protein: CASSIVITGELFF.

The chain links TRBV5-1 to TRBJ1-6; D unclear. V dropped 0 bases and J dropped 6 bases, with 13 bases sitting between them. Germline V gene lookup returns CDR1 SGHRS and CDR2 YFSETQ. The CDR3 sequence is 16 residues long. The CDR3 loop reads CASSLEGGNTNSPLHF. The DNA for the CDR3 is TGCGCCAGCAGCTTGGAAGGCGGCAACACTAATTCACCCCTCCACTTT.

The CDR3 loop reads CASSLSAGTLLRSYNSPLHF. DNA for the CDR3: TGTGCCAGCAGCTTATCGGCCGGGACACTTTTACGCTCCTATAATTCACCCCTCCACTTT. The rearrangement joins TRBV21-1 to TRBJ1-6; TRBD1 is taken as the D call from the table, unchecked against the DNA. TRBV21-1 is a listed pseudogene. CDR3 length: 20 residues.

The V and J genes are TRBV5-5 and TRBJ1-2, with 8 bases fitting TRBD1. V lost 0 bases and J lost 4; bases outside the gene matches: 8. Germline lookup yields CDR1 SGHKS and CDR2 YYEKEE (reference sequence). This CDR3 contains 16 residues. For the CDR3, the DNA is TGTGCCAGCAGCTTGGGTACAGGGGGAATGAGCTATGGCTACACCTTC. This translates into CASSLGTGGMSYGYTF.

The chain joins TRBV9 to TRBJ2-4, with a tentative D call TRBD2 (6 bases). The V gene lost 0 bases and the J gene lost 5 bases, with 15 bases spanning the gap. The CDR3 is 16 amino acids. The germline V gene encodes CDR1 SGDLS and CDR2 YYNGEE. CDR3 nucleotides: TGTGCCAGCAGCGTAGAGGGAGAAGCGGGTGAAAACATTCAGTACTTC. Its protein product is CASSVEGEAGENIQYF.

The chain uses TRBV5-1 and TRBJ1-6; the match to TRBD1 covers 8 bases. Per the germline V gene, CDR1 is SGHRS and CDR2 is YFSETQ. V dropped 0 bases and J dropped 13; count of bases not matched to a gene: 15. The CDR3 is made up of 17 amino acids. As DNA, the CDR3 is TGCGCCAGCAGCTTGGGGACAGGGAATTTAATAAGTTCGCCCCTCCACTTT. Its translation: CASSLGTGNLISSPLHF.

This chain connects TRBV7-9 to TRBJ1-2; 11 positions agree with TRBD1. The CDR3 runs to 16 residues. V shed 1 base, J shed 7 bases, and the junction held 8 bases outside the gene matches. Germline CDR1 and CDR2: SEHNR and FQNEAQ (reference sequence). CDR3: CASSLVSGTGGPGYTF. For the CDR3, the DNA is TGTGCCAGCAGCTTAGTTTCCGGGACAGGGGGTCCTGGCTACACCTTC.

The gene calls are TRBV10-1 and TRBJ1-4; D is unresolved. The germline gives CDR1 WNHNN, CDR2 SYGVQD (reference sequence). The CDR3 covers 14 residues. Trimming cost V 3 bases and J 8 bases, with 13 bases left between them. The CDR3 loop reads CASSEGPSGEKLFF. CDR3 in DNA: TGCGCCAGCAGTGAAGGCCCGTCGGGGGAAAAACTGTTTTTT.

The chain couples TRBV20-1 to TRBJ1-2; D uncertain. Germline V gene lookup returns CDR1 DFQATT and CDR2 SNEGSKA (reference sequence). The CDR3 has 11 amino acids. The V end was cut by 1 base, the J end by 8 bases, with 8 bases between. CDR3 DNA: TGCAGTGCTAGAGTCGTTAGAGGCTACACCTTC. It specifies CSARVVRGYTF.

This clone was seen only once. The chain uses TRBV11-3 and TRBJ1-1; D gene unclear. CDR3 length equals 13 residues. CDR1 and CDR2 (germline): SGHNT, YENEEA. V was clipped by 0 bases and J by 8 bases, with 10 bases between them. The CDR3 sequence is CASSLDRNREAFF. CDR3 bases: TGTGCCAGCAGCTTAGATCGAAACAGAGAAGCTTTCTTT. Full variable domain (rest looked up from reference TRBV11-3 and TRBJ1-1): EAGVVQSPRYKIIEKKQPVAFWCNPISGHNTLYWYLQNLGQGPELLIRYENEEAVDDSQLPKDRFSAERLKGVDSTLKIQPAELGDSAVYLCASSLDRNREAFFGQGTRLTVV.

The CDR3 loop reads CASSLVREPSSPLHF. In DNA form, the CDR3 reads TGTGCCAGCAGCTTAGTTCGGGAACCAAGTTCACCCCTCCACTTT. The V gene is TRBV11-2, the J gene TRBJ1-6; D gene unclear. The germline V gene has CDR1 SGHAT and CDR2 FQNNGV. The length of the CDR3 is 15 residues. Trimming pared 1 base from V and 9 bases from J, leaving 13 bases between.

This clone was seen a single time. This rearrangement joins TRBV2 to TRBJ1-4; TRBD1 matches at 9 bases. CDR1 and CDR2 from the germline V gene are SNHLY and FYNNEI. CDR3 length equals 14 residues. V shed 9 bases, J shed 3 bases, and the junction held 5 bases outside the gene matches. DNA for the CDR3: TGTGCCAGAAGACAGGGGGACTCTAATGAAAAACTGTTTTTT. It yields the protein CARRQGDSNEKLFF.

This clone was seen more than once but under ten times. The chain employs TRBV28 and TRBJ1-1; D call uncertain. The CDR3 loop spans 13 amino acids. CDR1 MDHEN and CDR2 SYDVKM come from the germline V gene. Trimming pared 3 bases from V and 4 bases from J, leaving 9 bases between. The CDR3 DNA is TGTGCCAGCAGTTTCCGACCAGGCACTGAAGCTTTCTTT. It translates to CASSFRPGTEAFF.

The J gene is TRBJ2-7, the V gene TRBV7-9, with D unclear. Germline-derived CDR1 and CDR2 are SEHNR and FQNEAQ (reference sequence). The V gene lost 5 bases and the J gene lost 4 bases, with 9 bases spanning the gap. There are 12 residues in the CDR3. CDR3 residues: CASSEPGYEQYF. In DNA form, the CDR3 reads TGTGCCAGCAGCGAACCCGGTTACGAGCAGTACTTC.

The gene calls are TRBV19 and TRBJ2-7; the D gene is possibly TRBD1 (6 bases). The CDR3 loop spans 13 amino acids. Trimming removed 6 bases at V and 0 bases at J, with 9 bases between. The germline gives CDR1 LNHDA, CDR2 SQIVND (reference sequence). CDR3 sequence (DNA): TGTGCCAGTAGCACGGACAGCTCCTACGAGCAGTACTTC. Its protein is CASSTDSSYEQYF.

This clone was counted a single time. The chain couples TRBV11-3 to TRBJ2-1; 10 nucleotides match TRBD2. The V and J ends lost 3 bases and 5 bases, in that order; junction bases with no gene match: 7. The germline gives CDR1 SGHNT, CDR2 YENEEA. This CDR3 spans 16 amino acids. CDR3 nucleotide sequence: TGTGCCAGCAGCTTGGGTAAACTAGCGGGAAACAATGAGCAGTTCTTC. Its protein product is CASSLGKLAGNNEQFF. Drawing the rest from reference TRBV11-3 and TRBJ2-1, the complete variable domain is EAGVVQSPRYKIIEKKQPVAFWCNPISGHNTLYWYLQNLGQGPELLIRYENEEAVDDSQLPKDRFSAERLKGVDSTLKIQPAELGDSAVYLCASSLGKLAGNNEQFFGPGTRLTVL.

This chain joins TRBV15 and TRBJ1-4, with D unclear. Germline CDR1 reads LNHNV; CDR2 reads YYDKDF (reference sequence). This CDR3 is 10 amino acids long. The germline V and J ends were trimmed by 9 bases and 8 bases, with 7 bases remaining between them. The CDR3, as DNA: TGTGCCACTTGGGAGGAAAAACTGTTTTTT. Amino acids: CATWEEKLFF. The whole variable domain, filled in from reference TRBV15 and TRBJ1-4, reads DAMVIQNPRYQVTQFGKPVTLSCSQTLNHNVMYWYQQKSSQAPKLLFHYYDKDFNNEADTPDNFQSRRPNTSFCFLDIRSPGLGDTAMYLCATWEEKLFFGSGTQLSVL.

The chain employs TRBV10-1 and TRBJ2-4; tentatively, D is TRBD1 (5 bases). The length of the CDR3 is 15 residues. The ends were cut back, 8 bases at V and 2 bases at J, with 16 bases in the middle. In germline, CDR1 is WNHNN, CDR2 SYGVQD (reference sequence). The CDR3 bases are TGCGCCAGCGGAGCACAGGTGGGGCCCAAAAACATTCAGTACTTC. Encoded protein: CASGAQVGPKNIQYF.

The rearrangement joins TRBV18 to TRBJ2-3, with D possibly matching TRBD2 (6 bases). This CDR3 spans 16 amino acids. Germline CDR1 is KGHSH and CDR2 is LQKENI. V was cut by 1 base and J by 2 bases, with 13 bases left in between. The CDR3: CASSPQMGGNTDTQYF. The CDR3 DNA follows: TGTGCCAGCTCACCACAGATGGGGGGTAACACAGATACGCAGTATTTT.

This clone has only one observation. This chain joins TRBV9 and TRBJ1-6, with 9 bases that match TRBD1. The germline V gene encodes CDR1 SGDLS and CDR2 YYNGEE. V lost 4 bases, J lost 14 bases, and 10 bases stayed unmatched. CDR3 length: 14 amino acids. CDR3 in amino acids: CASSTGQGNGALHF. The CDR3 DNA reads as TGTGCCAGCAGCACGGGACAGGGAAACGGAGCCCTCCACTTT.

This clone was seen only once. DNA of the CDR3: TGTGCCAGCAGCCTGGGACAGTCTAATTCACCCCTCCACTTT. This gives the protein CASSLGQSNSPLHF. This chain joins TRBV4-2 and TRBJ1-6; 7 bases are shared with TRBD1. CDR3 length equals 14 residues. V dropped 4 bases and J dropped 6; count of bases not matched to a gene: 3. The V gene's germline CDR1 is LGHNA and CDR2 YNFKEQ.

The V and J genes are TRBV6-6 and TRBJ1-5; tentatively, D is TRBD1 (6 bases). V was trimmed by 6 bases and J by 2 bases, leaving 8 bases between them. This CDR3 comprises 13 residues. The germline gives CDR1 MNHNY, CDR2 SVGAGI (reference sequence). CDR3 in DNA: TGTGCCAGCAGCGCAGGGGGCAATCAGCCCCAGCATTTT. This gives the protein CASSAGGNQPQHF.

The chain has TRBV6-5 and TRBJ2-7, with D perhaps matching TRBD2 (6 bases). The CDR3 consists of 14 residues. Trimming left V 5 bases short and J 3 bases short, with 14 bases between. Germline V gene data show CDR1 as MNHEY and CDR2 as SVGAGI. The DNA for the CDR3 is TGTGCCAGCAGTCGTCGGGGAGGAGGCTACGAGCAGTACTTC. It encodes CASSRRGGGYEQYF.

The chain combines TRBV30 with TRBJ1-2, with no clear D. The germline V gene encodes CDR1 GTSNPN and CDR2 SVGIG (reference sequence). This CDR3 has 14 amino acids. The V end was cut by 7 bases, the J end by 4 bases, with 19 bases between. This chain's CDR3 is CASPDPGRGYGYTF. The CDR3 region has the DNA TGTGCCTCGCCTGATCCCGGAAGAGGCTATGGCTACACCTTC.

Only one count was recorded for this clone. V is TRBV10-3 and J is TRBJ2-2, with 11 positions matching TRBD1. From germline, CDR1 is ENHRY and CDR2 SYGVKD. V shed 8 bases and J 4 bases; nucleotides not matched to a gene: 0. CDR3 length: 13 amino acids. The CDR3 protein is CAIGTGGTGELFF. Written as DNA, the CDR3 is TGTGCCATCGGGACAGGGGGCACCGGGGAGCTGTTTTTT.

This clone was counted a few times. The V and J genes are TRBV24-1 and TRBJ1-2; D unclear. V was clipped by 0 bases and J by 2 bases, with 6 bases between them. Per the germline V gene, CDR1 is KGHDR and CDR2 is SFDVKD. This CDR3 spans 14 amino acids. The CDR3 protein is CATSDLGQNYGYTF. CDR3 nucleotides: TGTGCCACCAGTGATTTGGGGCAGAACTATGGCTACACCTTC.

The chain couples TRBV28 to TRBJ1-2, with 7 positions matching TRBD1. Germline V CDR1 and CDR2: MDHEN, SYDVKM. V was clipped by 8 bases and J by 6 bases; unmatched bases: 6. The CDR3 covers 12 residues. CDR3 nucleotides: TGTGCCAGCCGTGAAGACAGGGATGGCTACACCTTC. Protein sequence: CASREDRDGYTF.

CDR3 loop: CASSQSYRPGNTEAFF. For the CDR3, the DNA is TGTGCCAGCAGCCAATCTTATCGCCCAGGGAACACTGAAGCTTTCTTT. The chain uses TRBV3-1 (or the pseudogene TRBV3-2) and TRBJ1-1; no clear D gene. The V and J ends lost 2 bases and 1 base respectively, with 14 bases between them. Germline CDR1 reads LGHDT; CDR2 reads YNNKEL (reference sequence). The CDR3 has 16 residues.

The genes are TRBV27 and TRBJ1-1; D uncertain. Trimming took off 4 bases at V and 6 bases at J, with 12 bases between the two ends. Germline CDR1 is MNHEY and CDR2 is SMNVEV (reference sequence). This CDR3 has 13 amino acids. DNA of the CDR3: TGTGCCAGCAGTTATTCCGTGTTCGCTGAAGCTTTCTTT. Protein: CASSYSVFAEAFF.